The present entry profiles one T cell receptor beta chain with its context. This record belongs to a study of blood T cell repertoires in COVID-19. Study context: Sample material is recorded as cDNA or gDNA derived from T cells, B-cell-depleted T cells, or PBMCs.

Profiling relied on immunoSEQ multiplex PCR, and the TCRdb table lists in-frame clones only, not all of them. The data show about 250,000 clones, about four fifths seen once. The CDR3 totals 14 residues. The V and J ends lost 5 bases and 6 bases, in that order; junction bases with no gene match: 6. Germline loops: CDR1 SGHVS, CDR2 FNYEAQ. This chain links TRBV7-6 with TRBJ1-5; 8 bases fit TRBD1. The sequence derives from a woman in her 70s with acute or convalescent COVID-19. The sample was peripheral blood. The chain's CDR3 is CASSLGQGSQPQHF. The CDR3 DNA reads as TGTGCCAGCAGCCTAGGACAGGGAAGTCAGCCCCAGCATTTT.